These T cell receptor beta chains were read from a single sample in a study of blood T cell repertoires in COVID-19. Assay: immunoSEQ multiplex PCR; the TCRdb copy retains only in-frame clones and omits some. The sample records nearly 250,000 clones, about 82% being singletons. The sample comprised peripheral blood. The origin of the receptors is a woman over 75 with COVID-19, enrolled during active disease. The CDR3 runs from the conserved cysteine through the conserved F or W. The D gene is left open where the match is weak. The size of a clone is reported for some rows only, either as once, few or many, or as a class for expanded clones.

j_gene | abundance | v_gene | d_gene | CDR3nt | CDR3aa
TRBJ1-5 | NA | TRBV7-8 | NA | TGTGCCAGCAGCCTCCGGGACACCAGCAATCAGCCCCAGCATTTT | CASSLRDTSNQPQHF
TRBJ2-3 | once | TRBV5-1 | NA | TGCGCCAGCGCCCAGGGACATAACACAGATACGCAGTATTTT | CASAQGHNTDTQYF
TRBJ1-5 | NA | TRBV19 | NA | TGTGCCAGTATGAGTAGCTCGAGCAATCAGCCCCAGCATTTT | CASMSSSSNQPQHF
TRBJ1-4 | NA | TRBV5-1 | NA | TGCGCCAGCAGCTTGGGGAGGGGAGCTAATGAAAAACTGTTTTTT | CASSLGRGANEKLFF
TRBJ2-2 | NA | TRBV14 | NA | TGTGCCAGCAGCGGGGGCAGCGGAGGGCTGTTTTTT | CASSGGSGGLFF
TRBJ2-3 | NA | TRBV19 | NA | TGTGCCAGTAGTATCACTACGGTTCCAGATACGCAGTATTTT | CASSITTVPDTQYF
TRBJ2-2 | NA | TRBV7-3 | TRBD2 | TGTGCCAGCAGCTTGACCCCTTTCGCGGGGGTGACCGGGGAGCTGTTTTTT | CASSLTPFAGVTGELFF
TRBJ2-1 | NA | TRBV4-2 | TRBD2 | TGTGCCAGCAGCCAAGAACTAGCGGGGCGAAATGAGCAGTTCTTC | CASSQELAGRNEQFF
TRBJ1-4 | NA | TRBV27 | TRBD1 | TGTGCCAGCAGTTGGGGGACAGGGGTAAATGAAAAACTGTTTTTT | CASSWGTGVNEKLFF
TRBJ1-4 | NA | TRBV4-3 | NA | TGCGCCAGCAGCCCCACCCTTTCGGACAGTCCTAATGAAAAACTGTTTTTT | CASSPTLSDSPNEKLFF
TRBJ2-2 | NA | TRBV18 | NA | TGTGCCAGCTCACCCATCGGGGTCCTAACGAACACCGGGGAGCTGTTTTTT | CASSPIGVLTNTGELFF
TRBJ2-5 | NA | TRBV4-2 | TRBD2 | TGTGCCAGCAGCCAAGAGGTGTCAGGAGCGGGGGGACAAGAGACCCAGTACTTC | CASSQEVSGAGGQETQYF
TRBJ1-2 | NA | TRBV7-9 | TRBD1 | TGTGCCAGCAGCTCACTGACAGGGAAGTATGGCTACACCTTC | CASSSLTGKYGYTF
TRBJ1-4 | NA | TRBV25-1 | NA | TGTGCCAGCAGTGAACGGAGGCGAACCGAAAAACTGTTTTTT | CASSERRRTEKLFF
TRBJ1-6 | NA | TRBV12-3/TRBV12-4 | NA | TGTGCCAGCTCCAGGGTCAGGGGTTCACCCCTCCACTTT | CASSRVRGSPLHF